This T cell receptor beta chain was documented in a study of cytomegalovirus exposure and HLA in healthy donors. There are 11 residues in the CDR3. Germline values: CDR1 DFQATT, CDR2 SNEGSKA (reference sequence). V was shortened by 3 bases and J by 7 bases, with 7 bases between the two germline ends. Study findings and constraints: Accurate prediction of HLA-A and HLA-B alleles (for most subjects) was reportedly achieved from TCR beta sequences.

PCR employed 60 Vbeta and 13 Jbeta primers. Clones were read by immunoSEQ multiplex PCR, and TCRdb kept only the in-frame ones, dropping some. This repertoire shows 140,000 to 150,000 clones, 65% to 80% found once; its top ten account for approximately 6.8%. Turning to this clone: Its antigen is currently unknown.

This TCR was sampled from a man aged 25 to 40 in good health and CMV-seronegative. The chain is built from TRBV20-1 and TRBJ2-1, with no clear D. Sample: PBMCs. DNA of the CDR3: TGCAGTGCTAGTCCCGGGAATGAGCAGTTCTTC. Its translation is CSASPGNEQFF.